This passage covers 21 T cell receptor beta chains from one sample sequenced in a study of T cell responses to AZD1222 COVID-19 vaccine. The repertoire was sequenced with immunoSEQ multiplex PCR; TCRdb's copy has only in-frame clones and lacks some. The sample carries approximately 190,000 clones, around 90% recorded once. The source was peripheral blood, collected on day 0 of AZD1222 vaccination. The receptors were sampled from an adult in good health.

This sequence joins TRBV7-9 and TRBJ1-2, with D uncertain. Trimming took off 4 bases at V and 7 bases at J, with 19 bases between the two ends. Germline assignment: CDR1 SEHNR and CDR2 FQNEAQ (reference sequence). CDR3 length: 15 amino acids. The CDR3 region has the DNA TGTGCCAGCAGCTCCCCCCTGGGGTTACCCTTTGGCTACACCTTC. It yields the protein CASSSPLGLPFGYTF.

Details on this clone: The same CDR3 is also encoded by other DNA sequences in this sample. The CDR3, as DNA: TGTGCCAGCAGTCGAACGAACACCGGGGAGCTGTTTTTT. Protein: CASSRTNTGELFF. V usage is TRBV27 and J usage is TRBJ2-2, with D unresolved. Per germline, CDR1 MNHEY and CDR2 SMNVEV (reference sequence). The CDR3 is 13 residues long. Deletions cut 5 bases from V and 0 bases from J, with 4 bases between.

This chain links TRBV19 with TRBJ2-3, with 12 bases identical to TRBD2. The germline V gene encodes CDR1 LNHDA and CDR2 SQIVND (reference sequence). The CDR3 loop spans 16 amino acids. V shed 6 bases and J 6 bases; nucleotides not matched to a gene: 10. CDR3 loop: CASSLTSGSFADTQYF. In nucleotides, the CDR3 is TGTGCCAGTAGCCTGACTAGCGGGAGTTTTGCCGATACGCAGTATTTT.

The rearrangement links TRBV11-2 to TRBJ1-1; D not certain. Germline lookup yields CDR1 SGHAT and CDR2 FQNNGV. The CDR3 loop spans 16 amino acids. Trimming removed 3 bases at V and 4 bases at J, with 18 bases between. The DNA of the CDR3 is TGTGCCAGCAGCTTTAGGGAGATCGAAGTAGGCACTGAAGCTTTCTTT. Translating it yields CASSFREIEVGTEAFF. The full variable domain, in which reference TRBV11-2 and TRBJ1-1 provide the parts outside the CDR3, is EAGVAQSPRYKIIEKRQSVAFWCNPISGHATLYWYQQILGQGPKLLIQFQNNGVVDDSQLPKDRFSAERLKGVDSTLKIQPAKLEDSAVYLCASSFREIEVGTEAFFGQGTRLTVV.

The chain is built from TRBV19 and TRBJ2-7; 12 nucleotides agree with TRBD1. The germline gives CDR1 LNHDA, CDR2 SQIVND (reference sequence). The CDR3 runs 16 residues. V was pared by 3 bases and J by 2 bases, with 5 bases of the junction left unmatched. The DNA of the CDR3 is TGTGCCAGTAGTATTCAGGGGACAGGGGGCGCCTACGAGCAGTACTTC. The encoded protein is CASSIQGTGGAYEQYF.

In nucleotides, the CDR3 is TGTGCCAGCAGCTTAGGGATACGGGAGAGCACAGATACGCAGTATTTT. It translates to CASSLGIRESTDTQYF. This chain joins TRBV11-2 and TRBJ2-3, with a possible D match to TRBD2 (6 bases). Germline V gives CDR1 SGHAT, CDR2 FQNNGV. The CDR3 spans 16 residues. V lost 1 base to trimming and J lost 0 bases, with 11 bases between them. Together with reference TRBV11-2 and TRBJ2-3, the CDR3 gives the full variable domain: EAGVAQSPRYKIIEKRQSVAFWCNPISGHATLYWYQQILGQGPKLLIQFQNNGVVDDSQLPKDRFSAERLKGVDSTLKIQPAKLEDSAVYLCASSLGIRESTDTQYFGPGTRLTVL.

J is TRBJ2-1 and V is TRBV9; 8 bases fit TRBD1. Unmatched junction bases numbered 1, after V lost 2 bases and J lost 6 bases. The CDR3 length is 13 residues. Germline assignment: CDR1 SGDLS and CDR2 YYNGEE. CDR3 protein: CASSVQGANEQFF. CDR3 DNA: TGTGCCAGCAGCGTCCAGGGGGCCAATGAGCAGTTCTTC.

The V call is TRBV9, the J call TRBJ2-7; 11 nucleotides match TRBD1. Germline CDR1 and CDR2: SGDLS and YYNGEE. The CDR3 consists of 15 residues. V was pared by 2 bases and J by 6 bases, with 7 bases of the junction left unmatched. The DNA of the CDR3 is TGTGCCAGCAGCGTTGGGGACAGGGGGTTTTTCGAGCAGTACTTC. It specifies CASSVGDRGFFEQYF.

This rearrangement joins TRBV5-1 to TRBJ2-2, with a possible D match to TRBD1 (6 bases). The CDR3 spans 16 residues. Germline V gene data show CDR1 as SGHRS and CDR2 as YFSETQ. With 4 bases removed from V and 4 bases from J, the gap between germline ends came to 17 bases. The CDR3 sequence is CASSRRGGQGTGELFF. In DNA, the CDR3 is TGCGCCAGCAGCAGGCGTGGGGGCCAAGGCACCGGGGAGCTGTTTTTT. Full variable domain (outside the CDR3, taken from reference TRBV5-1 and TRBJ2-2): KAGVTQTPRYLIKTRGQQVTLSCSPISGHRSVSWYQQTPGQGLQFLFEYFSETQRNKGNFPGRFSGRQFSNSRSEMNVSTLELGDSALYLCASSRRGGQGTGELFFGEGSRLTVL.

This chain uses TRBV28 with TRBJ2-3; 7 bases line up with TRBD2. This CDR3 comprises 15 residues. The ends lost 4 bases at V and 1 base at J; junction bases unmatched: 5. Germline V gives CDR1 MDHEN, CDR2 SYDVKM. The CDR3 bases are TGTGCCAGCAGTTCTCCAGCGGGGCGCACAGATACGCAGTATTTT. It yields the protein CASSSPAGRTDTQYF.

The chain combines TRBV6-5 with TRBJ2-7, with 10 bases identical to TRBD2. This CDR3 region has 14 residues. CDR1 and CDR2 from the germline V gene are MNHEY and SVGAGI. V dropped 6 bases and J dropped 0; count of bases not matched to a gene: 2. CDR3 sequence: CASRTSGPSYEQYF. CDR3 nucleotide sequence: TGTGCCAGCAGGACTAGCGGGCCCTCCTACGAGCAGTACTTC.

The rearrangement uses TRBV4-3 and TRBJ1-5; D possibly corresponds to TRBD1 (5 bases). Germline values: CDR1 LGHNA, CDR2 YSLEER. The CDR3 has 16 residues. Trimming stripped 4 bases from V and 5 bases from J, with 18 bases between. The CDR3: CASSLAYHQGDQPQHF. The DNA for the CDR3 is TGCGCCAGCAGCCTGGCTTACCACCAGGGCGATCAGCCCCAGCATTTT.

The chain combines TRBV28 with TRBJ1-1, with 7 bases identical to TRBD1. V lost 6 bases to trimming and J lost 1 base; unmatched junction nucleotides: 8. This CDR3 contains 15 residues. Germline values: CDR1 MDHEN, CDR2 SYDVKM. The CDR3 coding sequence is TGTGCCAGCAGCCAAAGGACAGGCGCGAACACTGAAGCTTTCTTT. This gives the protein CASSQRTGANTEAFF. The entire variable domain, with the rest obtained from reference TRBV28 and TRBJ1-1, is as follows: DVKVTQSSRYLVKRTGEKVFLECVQDMDHENMFWYRQDPGLGLRLIYFSYDVKMKEKGDIPEGYSVSREKKERFSLILESASTNQTSMYLCASSQRTGANTEAFFGQGTRLTVV.

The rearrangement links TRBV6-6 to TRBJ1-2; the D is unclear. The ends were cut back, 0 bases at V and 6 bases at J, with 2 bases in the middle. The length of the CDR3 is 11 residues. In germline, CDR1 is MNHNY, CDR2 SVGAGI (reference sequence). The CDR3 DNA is TGTGCCAGCAGTTACTCTCATGGCTACACCTTC. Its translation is CASSYSHGYTF.

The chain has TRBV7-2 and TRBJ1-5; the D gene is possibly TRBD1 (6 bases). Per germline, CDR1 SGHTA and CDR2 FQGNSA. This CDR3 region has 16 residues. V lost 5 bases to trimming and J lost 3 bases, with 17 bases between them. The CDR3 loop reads CASSPRGVIDNQPQHF. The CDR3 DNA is TGTGCCAGCAGCCCTAGGGGGGTTATAGACAATCAGCCCCAGCATTTT.

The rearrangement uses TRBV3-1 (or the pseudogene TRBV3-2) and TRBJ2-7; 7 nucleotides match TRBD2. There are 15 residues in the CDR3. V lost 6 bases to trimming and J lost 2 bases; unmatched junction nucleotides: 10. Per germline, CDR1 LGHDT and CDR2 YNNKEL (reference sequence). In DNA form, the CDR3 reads TGTGCCAGCAGTCGAGGACTAGAACTTACCTACGAGCAGTACTTC. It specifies CASSRGLELTYEQYF.

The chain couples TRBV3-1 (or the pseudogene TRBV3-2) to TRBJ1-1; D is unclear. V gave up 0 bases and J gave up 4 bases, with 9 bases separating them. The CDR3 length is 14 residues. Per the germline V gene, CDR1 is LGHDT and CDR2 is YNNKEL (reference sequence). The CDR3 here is CASSQESPTTEAFF. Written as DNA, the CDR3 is TGTGCCAGCAGCCAAGAAAGTCCGACCACTGAAGCTTTCTTT.

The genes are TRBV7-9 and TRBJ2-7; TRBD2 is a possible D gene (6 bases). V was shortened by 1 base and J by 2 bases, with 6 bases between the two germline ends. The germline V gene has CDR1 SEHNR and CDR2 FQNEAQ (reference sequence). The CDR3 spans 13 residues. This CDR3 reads CASSLGLAYEQYF. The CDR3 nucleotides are TGTGCCAGCAGCTTAGGACTAGCCTACGAGCAGTACTTC. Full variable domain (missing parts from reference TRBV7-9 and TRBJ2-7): DTGVSQNPRHKITKRGQNVTFRCDPISEHNRLYWYRQTLGQGPEFLTYFQNEAQLEKSRLLSDRFSAERPKGSFSTLEIQRTEQGDSAMYLCASSLGLAYEQYFGPGTRLTVT.

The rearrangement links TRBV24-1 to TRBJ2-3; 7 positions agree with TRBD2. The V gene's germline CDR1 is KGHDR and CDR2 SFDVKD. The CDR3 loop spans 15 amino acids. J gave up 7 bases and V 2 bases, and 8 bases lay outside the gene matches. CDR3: CATSDWTSTSHTQYF. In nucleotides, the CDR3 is TGTGCCACCAGTGATTGGACTAGTACGAGTCATACGCAGTATTTT.

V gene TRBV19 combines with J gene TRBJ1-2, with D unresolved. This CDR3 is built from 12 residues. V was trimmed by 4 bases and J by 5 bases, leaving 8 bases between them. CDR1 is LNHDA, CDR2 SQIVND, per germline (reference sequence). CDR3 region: CASSTGRYGYTF. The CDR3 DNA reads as TGTGCCAGTAGTACCGGACGTTATGGCTACACCTTC.

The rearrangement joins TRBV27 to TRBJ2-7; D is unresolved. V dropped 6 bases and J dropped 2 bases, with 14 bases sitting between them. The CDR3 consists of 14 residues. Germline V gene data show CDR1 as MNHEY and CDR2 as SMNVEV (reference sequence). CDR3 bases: TGTGCCAGCAGCCCCGTCCGTCGCACCTACGAGCAGTACTTC. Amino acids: CASSPVRRTYEQYF.